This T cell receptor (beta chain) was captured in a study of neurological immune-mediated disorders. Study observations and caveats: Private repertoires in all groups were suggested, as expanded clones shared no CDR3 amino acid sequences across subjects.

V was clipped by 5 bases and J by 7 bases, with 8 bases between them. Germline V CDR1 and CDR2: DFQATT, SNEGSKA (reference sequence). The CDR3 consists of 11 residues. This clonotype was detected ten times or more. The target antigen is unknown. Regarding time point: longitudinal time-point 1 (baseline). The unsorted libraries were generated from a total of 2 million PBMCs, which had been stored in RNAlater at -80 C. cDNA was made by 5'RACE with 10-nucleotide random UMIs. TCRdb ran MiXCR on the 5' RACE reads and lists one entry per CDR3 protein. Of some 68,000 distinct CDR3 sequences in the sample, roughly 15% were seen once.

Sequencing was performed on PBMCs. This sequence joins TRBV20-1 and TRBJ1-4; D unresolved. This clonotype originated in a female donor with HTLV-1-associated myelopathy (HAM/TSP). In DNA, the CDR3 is TGCAGTGCTCGCTTTTTTGAAAAACTGTTTTTT. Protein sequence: CSARFFEKLFF.